This T cell receptor beta chain was documented in a study of blood T cells in healthy people across ages. Study-wide results and caveats: Higher diversity and more naive CD4+ cells were features of long-lived donors, compared to aged donors. The donors' CMV status was not determined, possibly confounding changes in expanded clonotypes.

This clonotype was detected ten times or more. No antigen is known for it. Alongside a J-beta primer mix, a sample-barcoded 5' primer served in a second PCR lasting 7 to 11 cycles. Each of the cDNA molecules was tagged by a template-switch adaptor with 12 random nucleotides. MiXCR was run by TCRdb on the 5' RACE reads, yielding one entry per CDR3 protein. The table has 1.5 million to 2 million distinct CDR3 sequences, approximately 50% seen once; the top ten hold more than 2%. Material for sequencing was blood. The TCR was taken from a woman aged 40-49 years in good health.

The CDR3 loop is CASSLVPSGGASYEQYF. The CDR3 region has the DNA TGTGCCAGCAGCTTAGTCCCTAGCGGGGGGGCCTCCTACGAGCAGTACTTC. V usage is TRBV7-2 and J usage is TRBJ2-7, with 12 bases identical to TRBD2. Germline lookup yields CDR1 SGHTA and CDR2 FQGNSA. The trim removed 1 base at V and 0 bases at J, leaving 4 bases unmatched. The CDR3 is 17 amino acids.